This TCR beta chain was recorded in a study of blood T cell repertoires in COVID-19. Study summary: Material from acute and convalescent COVID-19 was sourced from the United States, Italy and Spain. T cells, B-cell-depleted T cells, or PBMCs supplied cDNA or gDNA.

The CDR3 contains 13 residues. V was pared by 7 bases and J by 0 bases, with 5 bases of the junction left unmatched. Germline V gene sequence: CDR1 SQVTM, CDR2 ANQGSEA. In the original workflow: Estimated nucleated cell counts came from reference gene primer amplification. Libraries were prepared by immunoSEQ multiplex PCR; TCRdb keeps only in-frame clonotypes and omits some of them. V, J and clone size are taken as reported in that table, and D and trimming were inferred from the DNA itself. The sample lists around 100,000 clones; roughly 76% were seen once. Seattle-derived patients entered the study during active infection and were followed longitudinally.

This TCR was sampled from a man aged 80 or over with COVID-19, enrolled during active disease. Material for sequencing was peripheral blood. The chain combines TRBV29-1 with TRBJ1-1, with 7 bases lining up with TRBD1. This CDR3 is CSAEDRLNTEAFF. The CDR3 bases are TGCAGCGCAGAGGACAGGCTGAACACTGAAGCTTTCTTT. Filled out from reference TRBV29-1 and TRBJ1-1, the complete variable domain reads SAVISQKPSRDICQRGTSLTIQCQVDSQVTMMFWYRQQPGQSLTLIATANQGSEATYESGFVIDKFPISRPNLTFSTLTVSNMSPEDSSIYLCSAEDRLNTEAFFGQGTRLTVV.